This T cell receptor (beta chain) was obtained from a study of post-analysis software for immune sequencing data. Study findings and constraints: Higher frequency in patients than in controls was seen for about five TRBV segments, with TRBV5-6, TRBV5-1 and TRBV20-1 among them. Significantly decreased normalized Chao1 diversity was recorded for multiple sclerosis patients relative to controls.

To note about this clonotype: Its specificity is unknown.

Researchers reported that TCR beta cDNA libraries carried unique molecular identifiers. The source material, 1 to 10 million T cells, gave rise to about 460,000 cDNA molecules. In TCRdb, the PCR reads were re-called with MiXCR into one record per CDR3 protein. The sample contains approximately 730,000 distinct CDR3 sequences, around 46% of which appear only once. The length of the CDR3 is 20 residues. The germline gives CDR1 MGHRA, CDR2 YSYEKL. The clonotype originates from a girl aged 5-17 years with multiple sclerosis. Sequenced input: blood. This rearrangement joins TRBV4-1 to TRBJ2-4; 13 nucleotides line up with TRBD2. The end of the DNA fits TRBJ2-7 better, so the J call may be wrong. The CDR3 sequence is CASSQEGEHPGLAGYYEQYF. The CDR3 DNA reads TGCGCCAGCAGCCAAGAAGGGGAACACCCGGGACTAGCGGGGTACTACGAGCAGTACTTC.